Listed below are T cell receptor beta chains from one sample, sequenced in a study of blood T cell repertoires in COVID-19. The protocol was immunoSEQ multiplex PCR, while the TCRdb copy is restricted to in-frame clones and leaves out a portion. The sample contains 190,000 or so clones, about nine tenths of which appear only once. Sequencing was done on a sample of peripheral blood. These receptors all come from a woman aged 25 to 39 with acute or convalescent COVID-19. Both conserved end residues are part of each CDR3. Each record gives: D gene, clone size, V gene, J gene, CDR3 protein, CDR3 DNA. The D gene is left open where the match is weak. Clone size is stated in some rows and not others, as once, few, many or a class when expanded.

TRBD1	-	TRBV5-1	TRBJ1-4	CASSAGQGSEKLFF	TGCGCCAGCAGCGCGGGACAGGGGAGTGAAAAACTGTTTTTT
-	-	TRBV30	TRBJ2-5	CAWSVGRETQYF	TGTGCCTGGAGTGTTGGGAGGGAGACCCAGTACTTC
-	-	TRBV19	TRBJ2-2	CASSIVGGGELFF	TGTGCCAGTAGTATTGTGGGAGGCGGGGAGCTGTTTTTT
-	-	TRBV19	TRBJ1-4	CASSIGRAEKLFF	TGTGCCAGTAGTATCGGGCGGGCTGAAAAACTGTTTTTT
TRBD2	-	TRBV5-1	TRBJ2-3	CASSLAFGGREADTQYF	TGCGCCAGCAGCTTGGCCTTTGGCGGGAGGGAAGCAGATACGCAGTATTTT
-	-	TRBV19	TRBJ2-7	CASGSGFAYEQYF	TGTGCCAGTGGATCAGGCTTTGCCTACGAGCAGTACTTC
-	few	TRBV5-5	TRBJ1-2	CASSFLPGNGYTF	TGTGCCAGCAGCTTTCTCCCAGGGAACGGCTACACCTTC
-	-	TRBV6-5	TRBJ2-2	CASSYSITRSPGELFF	TGTGCCAGCAGTTACTCGATCACTAGGTCCCCCGGGGAGCTGTTTTTT
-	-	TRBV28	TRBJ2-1	CASSGTRRSEQFF	TGTGCCAGCAGTGGGACTCGGAGGAGTGAGCAGTTCTTC
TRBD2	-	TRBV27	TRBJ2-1	CASRVSGRAGYNEQFF	TGTGCCAGCAGAGTTAGCGGGAGGGCCGGATACAATGAGCAGTTCTTC
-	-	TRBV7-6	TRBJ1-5	CASSFGSSNQPQHF	TGTGCCAGCAGCTTCGGGTCTAGCAATCAGCCCCAGCATTTT
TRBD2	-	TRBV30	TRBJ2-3	CAWSVGAGGSTDTQYF	TGTGCCTGGAGTGTGGGGGCGGGAGGAAGCACAGATACGCAGTATTTT
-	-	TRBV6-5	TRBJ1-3	CASSYSLRSSGNTIYF	TGTGCCAGCAGTTACTCCCTACGAAGCTCTGGAAACACCATATATTTT
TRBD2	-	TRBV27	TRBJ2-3	CASRLGTSDTQYF	TGTGCCAGCCGCTTGGGGACTAGCGATACGCAGTATTTT
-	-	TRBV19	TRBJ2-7	CASSSRGAYEQYF	TGTGCCAGTAGCTCCAGGGGCGCCTACGAGCAGTACTTC
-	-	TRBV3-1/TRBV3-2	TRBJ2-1	CASSARLGSYNEQFF	TGTGCCAGCAGCGCTCGACTAGGGTCCTACAATGAGCAGTTCTTC
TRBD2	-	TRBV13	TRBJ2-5	CASRLAYRQETQYF	TGTGCCAGCCGACTAGCGTACCGCCAAGAGACCCAGTACTTC
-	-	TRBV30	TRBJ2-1	CAWSVRGRHSNEQFF	TGTGCCTGGAGTGTACGAGGGAGACATAGCAATGAGCAGTTCTTC
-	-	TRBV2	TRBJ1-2	CASSEGTYYGYTF	TGTGCCAGCAGTGAAGGAACTTACTATGGCTACACCTTC
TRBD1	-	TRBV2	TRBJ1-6	CASSRDSSYNSPLHF	TGTGCCAGCAGTCGGGACAGCTCCTATAATTCACCCCTCCACTTT
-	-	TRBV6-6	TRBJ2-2	CASSVVDGVGPGAKTGELFF	TGTGCCAGCAGCGTAGTAGACGGGGTCGGACCAGGGGCCAAAACCGGGGAGCTGTTTTTT
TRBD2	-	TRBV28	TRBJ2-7	CASVASGPSYEQYF	TGTGCCAGCGTGGCTAGCGGGCCTTCCTACGAGCAGTACTTC
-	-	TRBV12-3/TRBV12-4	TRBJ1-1	CASSTRVGTEAFF	TGTGCCAGCAGTACCAGGGTTGGGACTGAAGCTTTCTTT
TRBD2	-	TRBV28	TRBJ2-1	CASSTRTRPYNEQFF	TGTGCCAGCAGTACCCGGACTAGACCCTACAATGAGCAGTTCTTC
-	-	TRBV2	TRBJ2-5	CASTRLTQYF	TGTGCCAGCACCAGGCTGACCCAGTACTTC
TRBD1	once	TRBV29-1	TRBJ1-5	CSVGQGNQPQHF	TGCAGCGTCGGACAGGGGAATCAGCCCCAGCATTTT
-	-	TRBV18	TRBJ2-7	CASSTGPYEQYF	TGTGCCAGCTCAACAGGGCCCTACGAGCAGTACTTC
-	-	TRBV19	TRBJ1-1	CASSTQYTEAFF	TGTGCCAGTAGTACCCAATACACTGAAGCTTTCTTT
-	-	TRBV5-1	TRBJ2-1	CASSLEDSTYNEQFF	TGCGCCAGCAGCTTGGAGGACTCAACCTACAATGAGCAGTTCTTC
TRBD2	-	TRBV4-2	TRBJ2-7	CASSQGAASGRSREQYF	TGTGCCAGCAGCCAAGGGGCGGCTAGCGGGAGATCGAGGGAGCAGTACTTC
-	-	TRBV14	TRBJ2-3	CASRGLADTQYF	TGTGCCAGCCGGGGGTTGGCAGATACGCAGTATTTT
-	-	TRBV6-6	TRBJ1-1	CASSWQEGAFF	TGTGCCAGCAGTTGGCAGGAAGGAGCTTTCTTT
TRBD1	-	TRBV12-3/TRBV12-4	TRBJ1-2	CASSQHDRDGYTF	TGTGCCAGCAGTCAGCATGACAGGGACGGCTACACCTTC